The clone carrying this TCR beta chain came up many times. Its target is unknown. The data were taken from a study of CD8 T cells in ankylosing spondylitis. Study conclusions and caveats: Seemingly characteristic of ankylosing spondylitis blood was a TCR beta motif consisting of about 8 highly homologous variants.

The junction had 7 bases not matched to a gene; V was cut back by 3 bases and J by 3 bases. CDR1 and CDR2 (germline): DFQATT, SNEGSKA (reference sequence). This CDR3 spans 15 amino acids. One entry per CDR3 protein, called by TCRdb with MiXCR from the 5' RACE reads. The sample lists roughly 490,000 distinct CDR3 sequences; approximately 5.3% were seen once. This receptor was identified in a male donor with ankylosing spondylitis. Specimen: blood, either unsorted or a sorted T cell fraction (not recorded which). This chain joins TRBV20-1 and TRBJ2-3; TRBD1 aligns across 9 bases. The DNA for the CDR3 is TGCAGTGCTAGTAAGGACAGGGGAAAAACAGATACGCAGTATTTT. Residues: CSASKDRGKTDTQYF.